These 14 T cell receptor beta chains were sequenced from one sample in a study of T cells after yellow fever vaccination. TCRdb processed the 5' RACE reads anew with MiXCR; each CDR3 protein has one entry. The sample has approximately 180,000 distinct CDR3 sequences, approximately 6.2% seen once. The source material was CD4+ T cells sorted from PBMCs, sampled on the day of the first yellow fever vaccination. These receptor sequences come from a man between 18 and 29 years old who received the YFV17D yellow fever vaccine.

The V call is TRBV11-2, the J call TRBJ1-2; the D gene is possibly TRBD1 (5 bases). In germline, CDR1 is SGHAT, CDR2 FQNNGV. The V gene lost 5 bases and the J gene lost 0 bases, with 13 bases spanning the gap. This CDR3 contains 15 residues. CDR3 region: CASSPRGEANYGYTF. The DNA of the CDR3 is TGTGCCAGCAGCCCGCGGGGGGAAGCTAACTATGGCTACACCTTC.

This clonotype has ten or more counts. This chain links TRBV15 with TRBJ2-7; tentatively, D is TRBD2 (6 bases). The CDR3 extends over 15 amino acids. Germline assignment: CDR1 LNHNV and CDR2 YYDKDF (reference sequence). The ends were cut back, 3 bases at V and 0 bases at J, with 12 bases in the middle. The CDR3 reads CATSRGGPISYEQYV. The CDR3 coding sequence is TGTGCCACCAGCAGGGGAGGTCCTATCTCCTACGAGCAGTACGTC.

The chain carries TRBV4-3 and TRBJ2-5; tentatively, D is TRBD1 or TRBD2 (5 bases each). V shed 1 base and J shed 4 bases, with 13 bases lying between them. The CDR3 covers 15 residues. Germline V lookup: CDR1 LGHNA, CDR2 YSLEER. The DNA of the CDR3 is TGCGCCAGCAGCCAAGGGATTGTCGGGACAGAGACCCAGTACTTC. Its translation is CASSQGIVGTETQYF.

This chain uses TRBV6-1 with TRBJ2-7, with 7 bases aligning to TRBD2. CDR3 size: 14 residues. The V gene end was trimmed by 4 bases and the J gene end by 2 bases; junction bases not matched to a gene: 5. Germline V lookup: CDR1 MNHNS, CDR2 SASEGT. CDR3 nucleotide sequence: TGTGCCAGCAGTGGAGCGGGGAAAGCCTACGAGCAGTACTTC. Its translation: CASSGAGKAYEQYF.

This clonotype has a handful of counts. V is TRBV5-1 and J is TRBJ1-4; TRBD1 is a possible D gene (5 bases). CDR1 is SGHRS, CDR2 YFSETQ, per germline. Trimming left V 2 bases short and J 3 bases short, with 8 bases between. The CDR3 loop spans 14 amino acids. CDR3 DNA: TGCGCCAGCAGCTTCTCGGGGGCTAATGAAAAACTGTTTTTT. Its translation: CASSFSGANEKLFF.

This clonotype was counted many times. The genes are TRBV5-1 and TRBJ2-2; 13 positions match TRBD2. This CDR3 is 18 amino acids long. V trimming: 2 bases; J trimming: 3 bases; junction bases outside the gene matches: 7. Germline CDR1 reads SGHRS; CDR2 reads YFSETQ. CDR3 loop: CASSLPRLAGGYTGELFF. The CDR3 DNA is TGCGCCAGCAGCTTACCCCGACTAGCGGGGGGTTACACCGGGGAGCTGTTTTTT.

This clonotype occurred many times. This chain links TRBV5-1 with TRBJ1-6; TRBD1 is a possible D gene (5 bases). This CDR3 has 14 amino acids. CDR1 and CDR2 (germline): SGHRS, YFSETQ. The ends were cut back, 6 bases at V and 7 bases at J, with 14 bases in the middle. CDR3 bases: TGCGCCAGCACCCTGGGGGGGACCAATTCACCCCTCCACTTT. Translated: CASTLGGTNSPLHF.

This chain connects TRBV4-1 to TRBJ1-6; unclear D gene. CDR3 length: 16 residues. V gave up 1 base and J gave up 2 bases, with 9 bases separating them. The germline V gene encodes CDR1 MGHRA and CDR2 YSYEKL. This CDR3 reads CASSQASGAYNSPLHF. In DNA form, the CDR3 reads TGCGCCAGCAGCCAAGCTTCAGGAGCCTATAATTCACCCCTCCACTTT.

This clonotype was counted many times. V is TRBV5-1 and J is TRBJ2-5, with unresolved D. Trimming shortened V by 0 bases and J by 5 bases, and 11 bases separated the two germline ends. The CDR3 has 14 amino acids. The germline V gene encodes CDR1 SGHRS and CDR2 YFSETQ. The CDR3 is CASSLGPASETQYF. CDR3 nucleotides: TGCGCCAGCAGCTTGGGACCCGCGAGCGAGACCCAGTACTTC.

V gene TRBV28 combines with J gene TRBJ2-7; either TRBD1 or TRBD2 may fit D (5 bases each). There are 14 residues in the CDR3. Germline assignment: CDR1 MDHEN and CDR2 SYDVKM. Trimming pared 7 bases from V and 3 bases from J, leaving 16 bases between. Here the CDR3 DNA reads TGTGCCAGCACTCCTACTAGGGGCCTCTACGAGCAGTACGTC. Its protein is CASTPTRGLYEQYV.

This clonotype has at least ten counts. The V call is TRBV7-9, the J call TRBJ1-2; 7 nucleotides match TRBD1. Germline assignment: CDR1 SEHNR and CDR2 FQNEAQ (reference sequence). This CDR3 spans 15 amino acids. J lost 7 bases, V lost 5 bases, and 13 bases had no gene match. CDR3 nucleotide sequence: TGTGCCAGCAGCCCTAGTGGGACAGTTCGCTCTGGCTACACCTTC. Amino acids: CASSPSGTVRSGYTF.

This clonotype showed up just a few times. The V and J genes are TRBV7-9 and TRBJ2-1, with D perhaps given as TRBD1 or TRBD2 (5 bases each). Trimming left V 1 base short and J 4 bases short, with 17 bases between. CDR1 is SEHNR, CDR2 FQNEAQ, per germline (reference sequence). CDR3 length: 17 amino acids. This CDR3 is CASSLGGAKGDYNEQFF. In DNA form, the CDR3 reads TGTGCCAGCAGCTTAGGAGGGGCTAAGGGTGATTACAATGAGCAGTTCTTC.

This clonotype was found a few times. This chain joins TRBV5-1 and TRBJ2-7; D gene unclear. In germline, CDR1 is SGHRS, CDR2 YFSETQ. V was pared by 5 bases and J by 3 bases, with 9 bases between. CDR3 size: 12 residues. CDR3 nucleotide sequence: TGCGCCAGCAGGGACGGCGACTACGAGCAGTACTTC. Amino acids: CASRDGDYEQYF.

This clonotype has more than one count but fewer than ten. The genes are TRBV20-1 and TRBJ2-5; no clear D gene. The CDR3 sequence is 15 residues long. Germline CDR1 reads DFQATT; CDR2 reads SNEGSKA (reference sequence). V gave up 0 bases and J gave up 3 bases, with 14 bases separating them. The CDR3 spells CSARDPRGVEETQYF. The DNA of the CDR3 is TGCAGTGCTAGAGACCCCCGCGGCGTTGAAGAGACCCAGTACTTC.